One sample yielded the 27 T cell receptor beta chains listed below, sequenced in a study of response to subunit inactivated influenza vaccine. TCRdb re-analysed the RT-PCR reads in MiXCR, keeping a single row per CDR3 protein. The sample lists about 240,000 distinct CDR3 sequences, approximately 12% occurring once. Material: non-naive T cells sorted from PBMCs, obtained around two weeks before vaccination. These receptors came from a man aged 50-59 years who received an inactivated influenza vaccine.

This clonotype was recorded a few times. The rearrangement uses TRBV7-3 and TRBJ2-3, with a tentative D call TRBD2 (6 bases). Germline CDR1 SGHTA, CDR2 FQGTGA. The ends were cut back, 5 bases at V and 2 bases at J, with 14 bases in the middle. The CDR3 spans 15 residues. CDR3 nucleotide sequence: TGTGCCAGCAGCCCTAGCCGGGAGCCCACAGATACGCAGTATTTT. As protein: CASSPSREPTDTQYF. Full variable domain (outside the CDR3, taken from reference TRBV7-3 and TRBJ2-3): GAGVSQTPSNKVTEKGKYVELRCDPISGHTALYWYRQSLGQGPEFLIYFQGTGAADDSGLPNDRFFAVRPEGSVSTLKIQRTERGDSAVYLCASSPSREPTDTQYFGPGTRLTVL.

The CDR3 DNA sequence: TGCGCCAGCAGCCAAGGGAAGGGAACCACCGGGGAGCTGTTTTTT. Translation gives CASSQGKGTTGELFF. The chain carries TRBV4-1 and TRBJ2-2; D gene unclear. This CDR3 region has 15 residues. CDR1 and CDR2 from the germline V gene are MGHRA and YSYEKL. Trimming stripped 1 base from V and 4 bases from J, with 10 bases between.

The table lists this clonotype with many counts. The chain uses TRBV3-1 and TRBJ1-6; TRBD1 aligns across 8 bases. The V gene end was trimmed by 1 base and the J gene end by 10 bases; junction bases not matched to a gene: 6. The CDR3 extends over 15 amino acids. The germline V gene encodes CDR1 LGHDT and CDR2 YNNKEL (reference sequence). The CDR3 region is CASSQGQGPFSPLHF. In nucleotides, the CDR3 is TGTGCCAGCAGCCAAGGACAGGGGCCGTTCTCACCCCTCCACTTT. The full variable domain, its missing parts supplied by reference TRBV3-1 and TRBJ1-6, is DTAVSQTPKYLVTQMGNDKSIKCEQNLGHDTMYWYKQDSKKFLKIMFSYNNKELIINETVPNRFSPKSPDKAHLNLHINSLELGDSAVYFCASSQGQGPFSPLHFGNGTRLTVT.

This clonotype occurred a few times. The V and J genes are TRBV7-8 and TRBJ1-4; the D is unclear. Germline V gives CDR1 SGHVS, CDR2 FQNEAQ. The CDR3 has 12 residues. V was cut by 8 bases and J by 4 bases, with 8 bases left in between. The CDR3 is CASAAINEKLFF. DNA of the CDR3: TGTGCCAGCGCCGCAATTAATGAAAAACTGTTTTTT.

The chain employs TRBV28 and TRBJ2-1; TRBD2 matches 11 bases. The ends lost 2 bases at V and 10 bases at J; junction bases unmatched: 7. From germline, CDR1 is MDHEN and CDR2 SYDVKM. CDR3 length: 15 amino acids. CDR3 sequence reads: CASSLILAGGQEQFF. The CDR3 coding sequence is TGTGCCAGCAGTTTAATCCTAGCGGGAGGACAGGAGCAGTTCTTC.

This clonotype was observed a few times. The chain joins TRBV20-1 to TRBJ2-7; 7 nucleotides match TRBD1. Per the germline V gene, CDR1 is DFQATT and CDR2 is SNEGSKA (reference sequence). J was trimmed by 3 bases and V by 0 bases; bases with no gene match: 11. CDR3 size: 16 residues. The DNA of the CDR3 is TGCAGTGCTAGAGATGGGGCCCGACAGGGCGGCTACGAGCAGTACTTC. Its protein product is CSARDGARQGGYEQYF.

The V gene is TRBV20-1, the J gene TRBJ1-2, with 11 bases that match TRBD1. CDR3 length: 12 amino acids. Germline V CDR1 and CDR2: DFQATT, SNEGSKA (reference sequence). V shed 5 bases, J shed 7 bases, and the junction held 3 bases outside the gene matches. CDR3 in DNA: TGCAGTGCTGGGGGACAGGGGGTTGGCTACACCTTC. Its translation is CSAGGQGVGYTF.

There are a few counts of this clonotype. The chain uses TRBV7-9 and TRBJ2-1, with D perhaps TRBD1 (6 bases). The CDR3 loop spans 14 amino acids. Deletions cut 3 bases from V and 5 bases from J, with 11 bases between. The germline gives CDR1 SEHNR, CDR2 FQNEAQ (reference sequence). Written as DNA, the CDR3 is TGTGCCAGCAGCTTTTCGGACAGCCACAATGAGCAGTTCTTC. Translating it yields CASSFSDSHNEQFF.

This clonotype was seen a handful of times. At one boundary the junction diverges from the germline segment, which might be a read error. The chain recombines TRBV2 with TRBJ1-2; TRBD1 agrees at 7 bases. Looked up from germline, CDR1 is SNHLY and CDR2 is FYNNEI. The CDR3 contains 12 residues. CDR3 region: CASSEGQGVYFF. CDR3 DNA: TGTGCCAGCAGTGAGGGTCAGGGGGTTTACTTCTTC.

This clonotype was detected only a few times. The chain uses TRBV7-9 and TRBJ2-3, with TRBD2 as a possible D gene (6 bases). The V end was cut by 2 bases, the J end by 6 bases, with 12 bases between. The CDR3 loop spans 14 amino acids. In germline, CDR1 is SEHNR, CDR2 FQNEAQ (reference sequence). The CDR3 bases are TGTGCCAGCAGCTTAAGCCGGGGGAAGGATACGCAGTATTTT. This gives the protein CASSLSRGKDTQYF.

This clonotype was picked up a small number of times. The chain joins TRBV4-3 to TRBJ2-1; 8 bases are shared with TRBD2. The CDR3 runs 19 residues. V gave up 3 bases and J gave up 0 bases; unmatched junction bases: 13. In germline, CDR1 is LGHNA, CDR2 YSLEER. The CDR3 bases are TGCGCCAGCAGCCATACTCTAAACCCGAGCGGGGGCTCCTACAATGAGCAGTTCTTC. As protein: CASSHTLNPSGGSYNEQFF.

The chain has TRBV5-5 and TRBJ1-1, with D possibly being TRBD1 (5 bases). The CDR3 covers 15 residues. The germline V and J ends were trimmed by 0 bases and 5 bases, with 14 bases remaining between them. Germline V lookup: CDR1 SGHKS, CDR2 YYEKEE (reference sequence). The DNA for the CDR3 is TGTGCCAGCAGCTTGGCGCCAGGGAGGAGGACTGAAGCTTTCTTT. Amino acids: CASSLAPGRRTEAFF.

This clonotype was seen at least ten times. The CDR3 region is CASSESPGQGNTEAFF. In DNA, the CDR3 is TGTGCCAGCAGTGAGAGCCCGGGACAGGGGAACACTGAAGCTTTCTTT. This chain uses TRBV2 with TRBJ1-1; TRBD1 aligns across 9 bases. Germline V gene data show CDR1 as SNHLY and CDR2 as FYNNEI. The CDR3 has 16 amino acids. Losses at the gene ends were 3 bases for V and 1 base for J; bases not matched to a gene: 6.

The V call is TRBV18, the J call TRBJ1-4; 9 nucleotides agree with TRBD1. V dropped 1 base and J dropped 5; count of bases not matched to a gene: 11. Germline lookup yields CDR1 KGHSH and CDR2 LQKENI. This CDR3 spans 18 amino acids. CDR3 residues: CASSPRNDRGNRNEKLFF. In nucleotides, the CDR3 is TGTGCCAGCTCACCACGGAACGACAGGGGGAATAGGAATGAAAAACTGTTTTTT.

The J gene is TRBJ1-2, the V gene TRBV9, with 7 positions matching TRBD1. This CDR3 is built from 14 residues. CDR1 and CDR2 from the germline V gene are SGDLS and YYNGEE. V gave up 3 bases and J gave up 2 bases; unmatched junction bases: 4. CDR3 loop: CASSAGQQNYGYTF. The DNA of the CDR3 is TGTGCCAGCAGCGCGGGACAGCAAAACTATGGCTACACCTTC.

The gene calls are TRBV9 and TRBJ2-7, with D possibly TRBD1 on 6 matching bases. V shed 3 bases and J shed 5 bases, with 21 bases lying between them. CDR3 length: 16 amino acids. Germline CDR1 is SGDLS and CDR2 is YYNGEE. The chain's CDR3 is CASSGLQGSGGDEQYF. The CDR3 nucleotides are TGTGCCAGCAGCGGCTTACAGGGCTCTGGAGGCGACGAGCAGTACTTC.

This clonotype was seen more than once but under ten times. V and J are TRBV4-3 and TRBJ2-1, with 13 bases aligning to TRBD2. J was trimmed by 9 bases and V by 2 bases; bases with no gene match: 4. The CDR3 contains 15 residues. Germline V gives CDR1 LGHNA, CDR2 YSLEER. The CDR3 DNA reads TGCGCCAGCAGCCAAACTAGCGGGGGGGCAGGTGAGCAGTTCTTC. As protein: CASSQTSGGAGEQFF.

This clonotype was seen at least ten times. This chain joins TRBV5-1 and TRBJ2-1; D may be TRBD2 (7 bases). This CDR3 contains 17 residues. The ends were cut back, 3 bases at V and 4 bases at J, with 20 bases in the middle. From germline, CDR1 is SGHRS and CDR2 YFSETQ. The CDR3 sequence is CASSSLTLGGGYNEQFF. In DNA form, the CDR3 reads TGCGCCAGCAGCTCCCTGACTCTAGGGGGGGGATACAATGAGCAGTTCTTC.

This clonotype was seen a few times. The J gene is TRBJ2-5, the V gene TRBV6-2 or TRBV6-3; 7 nucleotides agree with TRBD1. V shed 8 bases and J 5 bases; nucleotides not matched to a gene: 8. The length of the CDR3 is 13 residues. Looked up from germline, CDR1 is MNHEY and CDR2 is SVGEGT. DNA for the CDR3: TGTGCCAGCGCCAGGACAGGCCCCGAGACCCAGTACTTC. It translates to CASARTGPETQYF.

At least ten counts were recorded for this clonotype. V and J are TRBV20-1 and TRBJ1-5; D is uncertain. The CDR3 contains 16 residues. Germline-derived CDR1 and CDR2 are DFQATT and SNEGSKA (reference sequence). V was pared by 2 bases and J by 0 bases, with 14 bases between. CDR3 loop: CSARSDIRGSNQPQHF. The CDR3 nucleotides read TGCAGTGCTAGATCTGATATCCGTGGTAGCAATCAGCCCCAGCATTTT.

The genes are TRBV20-1 and TRBJ2-2; D possibly corresponds to TRBD1 (6 bases). Germline V gene lookup returns CDR1 DFQATT and CDR2 SNEGSKA (reference sequence). The length of the CDR3 is 14 residues. Trimming cost V 0 bases and J 1 base, with 6 bases left between them. The CDR3 loop reads CSARDRGNTGELFF. In DNA, the CDR3 is TGCAGTGCTAGAGACAGGGGGAACACCGGGGAGCTGTTTTTT.

The rearrangement links TRBV3-1 to TRBJ2-3, with 9 bases fitting TRBD1. Germline V gene lookup returns CDR1 LGHDT and CDR2 YNNKEL (reference sequence). After removal of 3 bases from V and 3 bases from J, the junction contained 7 bases not matched to a gene. This CDR3 has 16 amino acids. This CDR3 is CASSHLPGQGTDTQYF. For the CDR3, the DNA is TGTGCCAGCAGCCATCTCCCGGGACAGGGAACAGATACGCAGTATTTT.

This clonotype was counted only a few times. V and J are TRBV20-1 and TRBJ2-7; 8 bases match TRBD1. Germline CDR1 is DFQATT and CDR2 is SNEGSKA (reference sequence). The CDR3 totals 16 residues. The V segment lost 6 bases and the J segment 5 bases; nucleotides outside the gene matches: 18. The CDR3 region is CSARGGDDRGPDEQYF. CDR3 nucleotides: TGCAGTGCCCGAGGAGGGGATGACAGGGGTCCCGACGAGCAGTACTTC.

The chain combines TRBV7-8 with TRBJ2-7; 12 bases fit TRBD2. The CDR3 loop spans 16 amino acids. The V segment lost 8 bases and the J segment 5 bases; nucleotides outside the gene matches: 13. Per germline, CDR1 SGHVS and CDR2 FQNEAQ. CDR3 DNA sequence: TGTGCCAGCGGGGGAATAAGACTAGCGGGAGAGGACGAGCAGTACTTC. This gives the protein CASGGIRLAGEDEQYF.

This clonotype was observed at least ten times. This chain uses TRBV12-3 or TRBV12-4 with TRBJ2-7; 10 bases map to TRBD1. V was pared by 3 bases and J by 0 bases, with 8 bases of the junction left unmatched. CDR3 length: 17 amino acids. CDR3 loop: CASSLTGGFRSSYEQYF. As DNA, the CDR3 is TGTGCCAGCAGTTTGACAGGGGGCTTCAGAAGCTCCTACGAGCAGTACTTC.

The chain joins TRBV10-3 to TRBJ2-7; D possibly uses TRBD1 or TRBD2 (5 bases each). Germline values: CDR1 ENHRY, CDR2 SYGVKD. The length of the CDR3 is 15 residues. Deletions cut 4 bases from V and 0 bases from J, with 13 bases between. CDR3 sequence (DNA): TGTGCCATCAGTGGGGGGAGCGGAGTCTCCTACGAGCAGTACTTC. This gives the protein CAISGGSGVSYEQYF.

This clonotype was seen more than once but under ten times. The rearrangement links TRBV29-1 to TRBJ1-2; D possibly corresponds to TRBD1 (5 bases). This CDR3 is built from 12 residues. Germline V gene data show CDR1 as SQVTM and CDR2 as ANQGSEA. The V gene lost 6 bases and the J gene lost 4 bases, with 12 bases spanning the gap. The chain's CDR3 is CSVGEGPYGYTF. CDR3 sequence (DNA): TGCAGCGTGGGAGAGGGACCCTATGGCTACACCTTC.